The following is a TCR beta chain sequence with its context. This sample is part of a study of blood T cell repertoires in COVID-19. V gave up 6 bases and J gave up 2 bases; unmatched junction bases: 4. The germline V gene encodes CDR1 LNHNV and CDR2 YYDKDF (reference sequence). The CDR3 is 13 amino acids. The repertoire was sequenced with immunoSEQ multiplex PCR; TCRdb's copy has only in-frame clones and lacks some. The sample yields around 230,000 clones, roughly 88% seen once. This sequence was found in a woman aged 40 to 55 with acute COVID-19. V gene TRBV15 combines with J gene TRBJ2-7; 7 nucleotides match TRBD1. The sequencing sample was made of PBMCs or T cells enriched from blood (not recorded which). Written as DNA, the CDR3 is TGTGCCACCAGACAGGGGACCACCTACGAGCAGTACTTC. Encoded protein: CATRQGTTYEQYF.